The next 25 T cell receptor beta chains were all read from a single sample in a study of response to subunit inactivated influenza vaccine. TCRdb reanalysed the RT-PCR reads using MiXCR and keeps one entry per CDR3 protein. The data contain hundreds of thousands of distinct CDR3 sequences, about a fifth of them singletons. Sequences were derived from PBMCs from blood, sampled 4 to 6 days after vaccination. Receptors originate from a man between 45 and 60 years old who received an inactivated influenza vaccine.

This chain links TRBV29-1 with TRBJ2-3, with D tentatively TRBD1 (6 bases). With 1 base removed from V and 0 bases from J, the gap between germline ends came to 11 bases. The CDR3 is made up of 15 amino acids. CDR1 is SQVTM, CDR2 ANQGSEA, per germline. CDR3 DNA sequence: TGCAGCGTTGAAGGAGACGGGACAAGCACAGATACGCAGTATTTT. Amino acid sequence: CSVEGDGTSTDTQYF.

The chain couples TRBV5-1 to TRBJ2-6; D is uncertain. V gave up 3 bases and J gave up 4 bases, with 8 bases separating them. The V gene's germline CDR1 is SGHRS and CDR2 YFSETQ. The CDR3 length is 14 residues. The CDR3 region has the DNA TGCGCCAGCAGCTATTCTAACGGGGCCAACGTCCTGACTTTC. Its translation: CASSYSNGANVLTF.

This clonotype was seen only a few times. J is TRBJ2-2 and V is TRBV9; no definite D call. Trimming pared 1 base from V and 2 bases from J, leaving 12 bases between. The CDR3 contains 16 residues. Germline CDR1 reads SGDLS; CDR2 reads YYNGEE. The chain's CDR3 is CASSVTSLSNTGELFF. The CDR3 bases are TGTGCCAGCAGCGTAACAAGCCTGAGTAACACCGGGGAGCTGTTTTTT. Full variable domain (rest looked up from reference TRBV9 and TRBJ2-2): DSGVTQTPKHLITATGQRVTLRCSPRSGDLSVYWYQQSLDQGLQFLIQYYNGEERAKGNILERFSAQQFPDLHSELNLSSLELGDSALYFCASSVTSLSNTGELFFGEGSRLTVL.

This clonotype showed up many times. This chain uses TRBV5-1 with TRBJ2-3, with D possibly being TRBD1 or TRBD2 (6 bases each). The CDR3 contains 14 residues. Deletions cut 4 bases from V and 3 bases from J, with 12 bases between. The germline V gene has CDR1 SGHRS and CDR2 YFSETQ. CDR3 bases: TGCGCCAGCAGCCCCGGGGGCCCGACAGATACGCAGTATTTT. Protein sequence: CASSPGGPTDTQYF. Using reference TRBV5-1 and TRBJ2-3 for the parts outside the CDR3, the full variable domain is KAGVTQTPRYLIKTRGQQVTLSCSPISGHRSVSWYQQTPGQGLQFLFEYFSETQRNKGNFPGRFSGRQFSNSRSEMNVSTLELGDSALYLCASSPGGPTDTQYFGPGTRLTVL.

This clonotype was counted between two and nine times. The CDR3 DNA reads TGTGCCAGCAGTTATAGGGGACAGGCGCCCTACGAGCAGTACTTC. Its translation: CASSYRGQAPYEQYF. The V call is TRBV6-5, the J call TRBJ2-7; 8 nucleotides align to TRBD1. CDR3 length: 15 amino acids. The germline CDR1 and CDR2 sequences are MNHEY and SVGAGI. The junction had 6 bases not matched to a gene; V was cut back by 3 bases and J by 2 bases.

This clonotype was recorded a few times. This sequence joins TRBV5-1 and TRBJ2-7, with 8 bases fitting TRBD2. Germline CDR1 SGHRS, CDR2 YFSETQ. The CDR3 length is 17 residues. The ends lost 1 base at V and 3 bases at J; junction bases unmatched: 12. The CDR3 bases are TGCGCCAGCAGCTTGAGCGGGAGCGTCATAACCAGCTACGAGCAGTACTTC. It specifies CASSLSGSVITSYEQYF.

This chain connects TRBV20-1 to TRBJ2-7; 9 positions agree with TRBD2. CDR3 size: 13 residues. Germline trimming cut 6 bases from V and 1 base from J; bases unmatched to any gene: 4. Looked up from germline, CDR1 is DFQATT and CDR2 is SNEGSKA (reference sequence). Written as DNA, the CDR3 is TGCAGTGCCATCGGACTAGCGTCCTACGAGCAGTACTTC. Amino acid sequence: CSAIGLASYEQYF.

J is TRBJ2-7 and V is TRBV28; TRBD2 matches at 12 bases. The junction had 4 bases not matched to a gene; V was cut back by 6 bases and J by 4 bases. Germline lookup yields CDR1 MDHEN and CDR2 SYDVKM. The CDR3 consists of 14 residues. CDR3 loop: CASSKGLAGYEQYF. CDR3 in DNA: TGTGCCAGCAGCAAGGGACTAGCGGGTTACGAGCAGTACTTC.

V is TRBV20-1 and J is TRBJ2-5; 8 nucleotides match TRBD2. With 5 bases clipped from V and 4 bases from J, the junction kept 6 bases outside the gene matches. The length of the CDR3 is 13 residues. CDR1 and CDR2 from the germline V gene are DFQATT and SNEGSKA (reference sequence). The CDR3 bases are TGCAGTGCTTCCCGGACTAGCTCAGAGACCCAGTACTTC. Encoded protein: CSASRTSSETQYF.

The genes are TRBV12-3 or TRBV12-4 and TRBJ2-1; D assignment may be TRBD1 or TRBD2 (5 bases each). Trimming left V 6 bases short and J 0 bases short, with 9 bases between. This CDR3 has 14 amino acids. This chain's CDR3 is CASRIGTSYNEQFF. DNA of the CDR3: TGTGCCAGCAGGATCGGGACCTCCTACAATGAGCAGTTCTTC.

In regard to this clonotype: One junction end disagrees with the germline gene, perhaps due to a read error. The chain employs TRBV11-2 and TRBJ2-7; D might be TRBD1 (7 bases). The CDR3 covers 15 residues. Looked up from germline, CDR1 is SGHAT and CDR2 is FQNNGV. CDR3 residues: CASSLATGRSSEQYF. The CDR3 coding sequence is TGTGCCAGCAGCTTAGCGACAGGGAGGTCCTCCGAGCAGTACTTC.

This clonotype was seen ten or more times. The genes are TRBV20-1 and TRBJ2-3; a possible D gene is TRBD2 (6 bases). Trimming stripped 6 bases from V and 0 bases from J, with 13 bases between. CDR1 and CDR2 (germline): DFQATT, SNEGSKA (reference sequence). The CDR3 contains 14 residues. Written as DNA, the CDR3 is TGCAGTGCGGATCTGCGGGATAGCACAGATACGCAGTATTTT. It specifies CSADLRDSTDTQYF.

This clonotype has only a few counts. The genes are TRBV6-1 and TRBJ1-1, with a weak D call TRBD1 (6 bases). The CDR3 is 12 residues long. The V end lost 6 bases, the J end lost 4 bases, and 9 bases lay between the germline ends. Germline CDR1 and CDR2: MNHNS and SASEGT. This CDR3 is CASRRGATEAFF. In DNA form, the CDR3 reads TGTGCCAGCAGGCGGGGGGCCACTGAAGCTTTCTTT.

CDR3: CASSQGLGTANYGYTF. CDR3 bases: TGCGCCAGCAGCCAAGGATTAGGCACAGCTAACTATGGCTACACCTTC. This chain joins TRBV4-3 and TRBJ1-2; D remains ambiguous. The length of the CDR3 is 16 residues. Trimming took 1 base from V and 0 from J, leaving 12 bases between them. Germline values: CDR1 LGHNA, CDR2 YSLEER.

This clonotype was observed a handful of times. In DNA form, the CDR3 reads TGTGCCAGCAGCTTAGGAGTAGCAGCAGAGACCCAGTACTTC. Translated: CASSLGVAAETQYF. This chain uses TRBV7-2 with TRBJ2-5, with D uncertain. This CDR3 is 14 amino acids long. V lost 1 base to trimming and J lost 4 bases, with 10 bases between them. Germline loops: CDR1 SGHTA, CDR2 FQGNSA.

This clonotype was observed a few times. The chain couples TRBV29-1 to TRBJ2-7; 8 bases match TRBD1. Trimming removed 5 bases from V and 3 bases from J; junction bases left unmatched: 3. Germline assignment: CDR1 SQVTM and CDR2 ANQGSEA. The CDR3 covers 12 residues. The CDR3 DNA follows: TGCAGCGTTCACGGACAGGGCTACGAGCAGTACTTC. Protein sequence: CSVHGQGYEQYF.

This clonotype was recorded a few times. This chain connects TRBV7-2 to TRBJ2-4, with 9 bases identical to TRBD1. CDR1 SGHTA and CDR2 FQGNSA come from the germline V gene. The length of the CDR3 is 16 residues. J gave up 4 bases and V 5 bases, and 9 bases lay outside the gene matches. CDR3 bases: TGTGCCAGCAGCGTCGGTCCCGGGACAGGGAAAAACATTCAGTACTTC. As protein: CASSVGPGTGKNIQYF.

CDR3 DNA sequence: TGTGCCAGCGGACCGACTAGCGGGGGGGCGGAGACCCAGTACTTC. It codes for CASGPTSGGAETQYF. This chain uses TRBV12-3 or TRBV12-4 with TRBJ2-5; 14 positions match TRBD2. The CDR3 contains 15 residues. The trim removed 8 bases at V and 5 bases at J, leaving 7 bases unmatched.

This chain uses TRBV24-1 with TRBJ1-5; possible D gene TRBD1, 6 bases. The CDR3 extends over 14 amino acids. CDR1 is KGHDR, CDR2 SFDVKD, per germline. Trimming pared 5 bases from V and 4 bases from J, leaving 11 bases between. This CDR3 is CATSADRYNQPQHF. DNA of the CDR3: TGTGCCACCAGTGCGGACAGATATAATCAGCCCCAGCATTTT.

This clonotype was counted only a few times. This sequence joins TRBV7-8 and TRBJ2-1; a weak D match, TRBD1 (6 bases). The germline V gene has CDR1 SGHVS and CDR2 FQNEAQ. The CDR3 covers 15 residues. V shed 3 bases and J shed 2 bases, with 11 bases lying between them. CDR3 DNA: TGTGCCAGCAGCTTTGGGGACAAGACCTACAATGAGCAGTTCTTC. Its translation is CASSFGDKTYNEQFF. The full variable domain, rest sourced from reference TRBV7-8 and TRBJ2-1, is GAGVSQSPRYKVAKRGQDVALRCDPISGHVSLFWYQQALGQGPEFLTYFQNEAQLDKSGLPSDRFFAERPEGSVSTLKIQRTQQEDSAVYLCASSFGDKTYNEQFFGPGTRLTVL.

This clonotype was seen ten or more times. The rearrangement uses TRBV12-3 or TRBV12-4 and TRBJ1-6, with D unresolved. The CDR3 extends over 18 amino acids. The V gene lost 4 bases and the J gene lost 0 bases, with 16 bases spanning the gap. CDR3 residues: CASSSRTLPSSYNSPLHF. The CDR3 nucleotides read TGTGCCAGCAGTTCCCGGACTCTCCCGAGCTCCTATAATTCACCCCTCCACTTT.

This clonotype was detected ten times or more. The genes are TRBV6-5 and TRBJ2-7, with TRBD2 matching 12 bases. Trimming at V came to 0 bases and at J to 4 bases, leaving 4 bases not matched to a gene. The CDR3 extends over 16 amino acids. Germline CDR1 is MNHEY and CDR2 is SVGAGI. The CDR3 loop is CASSYSTSGSRYEQYF. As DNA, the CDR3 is TGTGCCAGCAGTTACTCGACTAGCGGGAGTAGGTACGAGCAGTACTTC.

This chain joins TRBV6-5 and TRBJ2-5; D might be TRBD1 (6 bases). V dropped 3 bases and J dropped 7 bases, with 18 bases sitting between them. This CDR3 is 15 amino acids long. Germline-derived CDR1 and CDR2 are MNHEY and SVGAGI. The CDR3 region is CASSYPTGTWGTQYF. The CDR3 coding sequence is TGTGCCAGCAGTTATCCCACCGGGACATGGGGGACCCAGTACTTC.

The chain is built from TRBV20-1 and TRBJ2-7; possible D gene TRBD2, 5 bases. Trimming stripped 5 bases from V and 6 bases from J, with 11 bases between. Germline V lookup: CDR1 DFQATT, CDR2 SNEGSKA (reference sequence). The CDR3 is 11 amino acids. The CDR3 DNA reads TGCAGTGCTGTGGCTAGCTCCGAGCAGTACTTC. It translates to CSAVASSEQYF.

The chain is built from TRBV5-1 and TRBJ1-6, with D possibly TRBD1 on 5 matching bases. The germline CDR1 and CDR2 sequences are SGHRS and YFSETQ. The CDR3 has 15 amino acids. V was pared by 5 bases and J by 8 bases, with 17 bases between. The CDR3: CASRDPRAGDSPLHF. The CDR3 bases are TGCGCCAGCAGGGACCCTAGGGCGGGGGATTCACCCCTCCACTTT.